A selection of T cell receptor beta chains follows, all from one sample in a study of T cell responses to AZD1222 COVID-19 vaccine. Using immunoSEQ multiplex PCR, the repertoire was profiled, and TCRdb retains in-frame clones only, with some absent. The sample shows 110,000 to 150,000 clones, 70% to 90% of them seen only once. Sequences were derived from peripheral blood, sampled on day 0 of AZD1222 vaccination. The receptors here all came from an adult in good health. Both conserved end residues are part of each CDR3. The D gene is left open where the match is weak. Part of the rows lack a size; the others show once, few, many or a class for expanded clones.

TGTGCCAGCAGCCCCCCCCTCCGGTCACTAGCGGACTACAATGAGCAGTTCTTC | CASSPPLRSLADYNEQFF | TRBJ2-1 | TRBV5-4 | NA | TRBD2
TGTGCCAGCAGCCGCGGGGGGAACACCGGGGAGCTGTTTTTT | CASSRGGNTGELFF | TRBJ2-2 | TRBV7-3 | NA | TRBD2
TGTGCCAGCAGCCAAGATGAGGGGGTATCACCCCTCCACTTT | CASSQDEGVSPLHF | TRBJ1-6 | TRBV4-2 | NA | NA
TGTGCCAGCAGATCCGGGACAACTAGGCGGAACATTCAGTACTTC | CASRSGTTRRNIQYF | TRBJ2-4 | TRBV27 | NA | NA
TGCAGCTCGGGTTGGGACAGTCCCAGTGGCTACACCTTC | CSSGWDSPSGYTF | TRBJ1-2 | TRBV29-1 | NA | TRBD1
TGTGCCTGGAGGGAGTCTGGAAACACCATATATTTT | CAWRESGNTIYF | TRBJ1-3 | TRBV30 | NA | NA
TGTGCCAGCAGTTTCGGCCCGGGACAGGGAGGTGAAGCTTTCTTT | CASSFGPGQGGEAFF | TRBJ1-1 | TRBV28 | NA | TRBD1
TGTGCCAGCAGGACAGGGGTTAGCAATCAGCCCCAGCATTTT | CASRTGVSNQPQHF | TRBJ1-5 | TRBV14 | NA | TRBD1
TGTGCCAGCTCACCTGTCGTGACAGGGGGGGATACTGAAGCTTTCTTT | CASSPVVTGGDTEAFF | TRBJ1-1 | TRBV18 | NA | TRBD1
TGTGCCAGCAGCCCTACAGGGGGGCGAAGGTTTGGCTACACCTTC | CASSPTGGRRFGYTF | TRBJ1-2 | TRBV28 | NA | TRBD1
TGCGCCAGCAGCTTGGCGGGTTTGGTTGCTACAGATACGCAGTATTTT | CASSLAGLVATDTQYF | TRBJ2-3 | TRBV5-1 | NA | NA
TGTGCCAGCAGCTATTTGGACAGGGGGAACTATGGCTACACCTTC | CASSYLDRGNYGYTF | TRBJ1-2 | TRBV5-4 | NA | TRBD1
TGTGCCAGCAGCCCCCTCCTAGCGGGAGTTAGAGAGACCCAGTACTTC | CASSPLLAGVRETQYF | TRBJ2-5 | TRBV3-1/TRBV3-2 | NA | TRBD2
TGTGCCAGCAGGTATACAGGGTCTGGTGAAGCTTTCTTT | CASRYTGSGEAFF | TRBJ1-1 | TRBV5-6 | few | NA
TGTGCCAGCAGCTGGAGACCCTACCTCTTGGATGAGCAGTTCTTC | CASSWRPYLLDEQFF | TRBJ2-1 | TRBV7-9 | NA | NA
TGTGCCAGCAGCTTAGGGGGCAGGTGGAACAATGAGCAGTTCTTC | CASSLGGRWNNEQFF | TRBJ2-1 | TRBV7-2 | NA | NA